Here is one T cell receptor (beta chain) with its context. Its antigen is undetermined. The sample comes from a study of blood T cells in healthy people across ages. Broader study findings: The study regarded diversity estimates from one million T cells as underestimates.

This CDR3 spans 14 amino acids. Trimming removed 6 bases at V and 3 bases at J, with 15 bases between. Germline V gene data show CDR1 as DFQATT and CDR2 as SNEGSKA (reference sequence). Each donor was a healthy Caucasian individual from Russia, aged roughly 6 to 100. With a J-beta primer mix and a sample-barcoded 5' primer, a second PCR ran 7 to 11 cycles. Each CDR3 protein gets one entry after TCRdb re-called the 5' RACE reads with MiXCR. The sample contains about 600,000 distinct CDR3 sequences, about 45% of which appear only once. This receptor was obtained from an older man in good health. The V and J genes are TRBV20-1 and TRBJ2-1; tentatively, D is TRBD1 (6 bases). The sample taken for sequencing was blood. CDR3 protein: CSARDRFVYNEQFF. CDR3 nucleotide sequence: TGCAGTGCACGTGACAGGTTCGTCTACAATGAGCAGTTCTTC.